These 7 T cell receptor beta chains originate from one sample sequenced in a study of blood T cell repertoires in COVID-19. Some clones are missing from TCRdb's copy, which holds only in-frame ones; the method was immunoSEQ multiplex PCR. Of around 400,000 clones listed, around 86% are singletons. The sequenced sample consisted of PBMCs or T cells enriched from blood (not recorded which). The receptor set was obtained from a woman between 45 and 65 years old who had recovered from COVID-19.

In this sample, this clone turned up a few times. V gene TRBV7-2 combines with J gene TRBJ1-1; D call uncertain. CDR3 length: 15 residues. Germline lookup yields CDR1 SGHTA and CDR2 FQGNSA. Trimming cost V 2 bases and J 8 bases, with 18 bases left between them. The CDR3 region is CASSLFTRGLGEAFF. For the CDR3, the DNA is TGTGCCAGCAGCTTATTTACCCGAGGGTTGGGGGAAGCTTTCTTT. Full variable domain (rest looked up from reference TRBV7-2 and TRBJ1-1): GAGVSQSPSNKVTEKGKDVELRCDPISGHTALYWYRQSLGQGLEFLIYFQGNSAPDKSGLPSDRFSAERTGGSVSTLTIQRTQQEDSAVYLCASSLFTRGLGEAFFGQGTRLTVV.

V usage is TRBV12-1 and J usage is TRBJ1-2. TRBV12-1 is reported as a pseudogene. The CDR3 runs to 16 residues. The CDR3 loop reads CASSSEVDFPVSGYTF. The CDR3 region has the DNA TGTGCCAGCAGCTCCGAAGTGGACTTTCCCGTTTCTGGCTACACCTTC.

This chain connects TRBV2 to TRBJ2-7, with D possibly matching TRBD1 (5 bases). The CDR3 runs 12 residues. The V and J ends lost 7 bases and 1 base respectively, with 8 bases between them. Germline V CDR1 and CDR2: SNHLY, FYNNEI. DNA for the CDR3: TGTGCCAGCACTAAGGGGTCCTACGAGCAGTACTTC. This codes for CASTKGSYEQYF.

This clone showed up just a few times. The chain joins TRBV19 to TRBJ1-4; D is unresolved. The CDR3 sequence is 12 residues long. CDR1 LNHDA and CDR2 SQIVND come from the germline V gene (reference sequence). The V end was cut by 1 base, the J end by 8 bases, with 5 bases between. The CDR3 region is CASSIATEKLFF. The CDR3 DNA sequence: TGTGCCAGTAGTATAGCTACGGAAAAACTGTTTTTT. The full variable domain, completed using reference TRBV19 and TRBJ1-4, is DGGITQSPKYLFRKEGQNVTLSCEQNLNHDAMYWYRQDPGQGLRLIYYSQIVNDFQKGDIAEGYSVSREKKESFPLTVTSAQKNPTAFYLCASSIATEKLFFGSGTQLSVL.

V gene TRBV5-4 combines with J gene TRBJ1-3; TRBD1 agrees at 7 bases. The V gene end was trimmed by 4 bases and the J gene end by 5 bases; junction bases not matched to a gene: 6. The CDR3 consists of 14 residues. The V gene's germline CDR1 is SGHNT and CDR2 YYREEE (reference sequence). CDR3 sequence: CASSPRGQRNTIYF. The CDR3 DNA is TGTGCCAGCAGCCCCCGGGGACAGCGAAACACCATATATTTT.

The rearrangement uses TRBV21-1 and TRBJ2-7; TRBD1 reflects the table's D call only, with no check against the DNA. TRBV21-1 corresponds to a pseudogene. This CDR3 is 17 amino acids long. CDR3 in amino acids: CASSNLPWGTGLHEQYF. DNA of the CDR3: TGTGCCAGCAGCAACCTCCCCTGGGGGACAGGGCTCCACGAGCAGTACTTC.

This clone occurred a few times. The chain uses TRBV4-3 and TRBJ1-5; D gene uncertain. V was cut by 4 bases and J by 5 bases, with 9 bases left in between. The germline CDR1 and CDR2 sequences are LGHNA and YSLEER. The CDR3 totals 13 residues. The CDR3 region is CASSRGPDQPQHF. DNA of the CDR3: TGCGCCAGCAGCCGAGGGCCGGATCAGCCCCAGCATTTT.